This T cell receptor (beta chain) was observed in a study of cytotoxic CD8 clonotypes in ibrutinib-treated CLL. The V end lost 4 bases, the J end lost 6 bases, and 9 bases lay between the germline ends. In germline, CDR1 is MGHRA, CDR2 YSYEKL. The CDR3 loop spans 13 amino acids. TCRdb keeps only in-frame clones here, not all; method: immunoSEQ multiplex PCR. The profile shows roughly 300,000 clones, 60% to 80% of them singletons. This material consisted of PBMCs, taken at disease progression, from a patient treated with ibrutinib. The chain carries TRBV4-1 and TRBJ1-4, with no clear D. The origin of this receptor is a human donor with chronic lymphocytic leukemia. The CDR3 DNA sequence: TGCGCCAGCAGCCCACGCGGGGATGAAAAACTGTTTTTT. Amino acids: CASSPRGDEKLFF.